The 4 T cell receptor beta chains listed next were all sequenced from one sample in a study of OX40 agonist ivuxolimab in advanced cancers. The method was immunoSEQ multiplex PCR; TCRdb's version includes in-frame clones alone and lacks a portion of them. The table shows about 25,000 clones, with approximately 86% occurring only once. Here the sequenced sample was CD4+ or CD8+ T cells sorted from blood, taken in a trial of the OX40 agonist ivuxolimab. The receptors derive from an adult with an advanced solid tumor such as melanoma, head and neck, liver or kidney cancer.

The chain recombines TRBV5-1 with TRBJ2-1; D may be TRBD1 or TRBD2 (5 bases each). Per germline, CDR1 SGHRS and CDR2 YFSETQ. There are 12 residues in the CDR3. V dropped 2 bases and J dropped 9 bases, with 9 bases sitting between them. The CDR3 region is CASSLGTPEQFF. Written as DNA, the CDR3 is TGCGCCAGCAGCTTAGGGACCCCTGAGCAGTTCTTC.

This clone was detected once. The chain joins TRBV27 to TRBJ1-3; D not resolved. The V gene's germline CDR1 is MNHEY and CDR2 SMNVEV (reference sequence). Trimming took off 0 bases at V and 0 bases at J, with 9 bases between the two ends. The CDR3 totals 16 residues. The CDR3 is CASSLSAPYSGNTIYF. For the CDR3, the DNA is TGTGCCAGCAGTTTATCAGCGCCTTACTCTGGAAACACCATATATTTT.

As DNA, the CDR3 is TGTGCTAGTGGTTTCACGGACAGGAATACCTACGAGCAGTACTTC. As protein: CASGFTDRNTYEQYF. The chain carries TRBV12-5 and TRBJ2-7, with 7 bases aligning to TRBD1. Per germline, CDR1 LGHNT and CDR2 FRNRAP. The CDR3 is 15 amino acids. Germline trimming cut 3 bases from V and 2 bases from J; bases unmatched to any gene: 7.

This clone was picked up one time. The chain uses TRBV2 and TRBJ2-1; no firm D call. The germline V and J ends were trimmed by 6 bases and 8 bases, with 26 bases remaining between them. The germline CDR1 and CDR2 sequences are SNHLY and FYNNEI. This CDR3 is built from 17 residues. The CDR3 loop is CASRMTPGLTLRHEQFF. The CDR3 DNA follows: TGTGCCAGCAGGATGACCCCGGGTCTTACCCTTAGGCATGAGCAGTTCTTC.